This TCR beta chain came from a study of Tregs in tolerant kidney transplant recipients. With 6 bases clipped from V and 4 bases from J, the junction kept 3 bases outside the gene matches. This CDR3 is built from 12 residues. The germline CDR1 and CDR2 sequences are MNHEY and SMNVEV (reference sequence). Thawed PBMCs were FACS-sorted into unstimulated CD4+CD25+CD127- regulatory T cells, CD4+CD25- non-regulatory cells, CD4 and CD8 cells. Measured with immunoSEQ multiplex PCR; TCRdb has only the in-frame clones, and not every one. The sample consists of 85,000 to 95,000 clones, around 94% of them appearing once.

The sample taken for sequencing was CD8+ T cells from blood. The chain links TRBV27 to TRBJ2-7, with 7 bases matching TRBD1. The TCR originated in a human donor in good health. Here the CDR3 DNA reads TGTGCCAGCAGCCCGACAGGGTACGAGCAGTACTTC. Translation gives CASSPTGYEQYF.